This T cell receptor (beta chain) stems from a study of T cells after posttransplantation cyclophosphamide. Overall study findings and caveats: Blood and skin or GI T cell repertoires showed limited TRB overlap. Donor CD8+ memory clones often dominated recipient blood repertoires at later times.

This clone was seen repeatedly, ten times or more. Its antigen remains unknown. Clones were read by immunoSEQ multiplex PCR, and TCRdb kept only the in-frame ones, dropping some. The specimen gives approximately 35,000 clones without singletons; the ten biggest hold over 4%. CDR3 size: 14 residues. The germline gives CDR1 LNHDA, CDR2 SQIVND (reference sequence). The junction had 7 bases not matched to a gene; V was cut back by 3 bases and J by 8 bases. The chain carries TRBV19 and TRBJ2-1; 7 bases align to TRBD2. Sequencing input: PBMCs. The source of this sequence is a woman in her thirties in good health and a related stem cell transplant donor. The CDR3 spells CASSMGGEGYEQFF. The CDR3 DNA follows: TGTGCCAGTAGTATGGGAGGGGAAGGCTATGAGCAGTTCTTC.